This TCR beta chain was recovered during a study of blood T cells in healthy people across ages. Study-level background: The template switching approach captured approximately one barcoded beta molecule for every two T cells.

Approximately 9.7 milliliters was the volume of peripheral blood drawn from each donor. The V gene lost 3 bases and the J gene lost 6 bases, with 11 bases spanning the gap. The CDR3 loop spans 13 amino acids. CDR1 is LNHDA, CDR2 SQIVND, per germline (reference sequence). General study points: When set beside aged donors, long-lived donors presented more naive CD4+ cells and higher diversity.

Next came a second PCR, run for about 7 to 12 cycles, which used a sample-barcoded 5' primer along with a J-beta primer mix. Every single cDNA molecule received a tag from a template-switch adaptor with 12 random nucleotides. TCRdb reprocessed the 5' RACE reads with MiXCR, giving one entry per CDR3 protein. This sample has 800,000 to 1,300,000 distinct CDR3 sequences, with approximately 25% found just once. As for this clonotype: The antigen is undetermined.

These same data were also listed under a study on T cells of mothers and their children.

The specimen sequenced was blood. V is TRBV19 and J is TRBJ1-1; unclear D gene. The sequence came from a girl aged 2 to 10 in good health. As DNA, the CDR3 is TGTGCCAGTAGTATTGGTCTTGGGCCTGAAGCTTTCTTT. It encodes CASSIGLGPEAFF.